Below are 23 T cell receptor beta chains sequenced from a single sample in a study of T cells in Graves' hyperthyroidism and ophthalmopathy. RNA transcripts were the template for amplifying TCR beta CDR3 regions. The primer set for the first-round RT-PCR of the TCR CDR3 was HTBI. TCRdb processed the multiplex PCR reads anew with MiXCR; each CDR3 protein has one entry. The data show about 510,000 distinct CDR3 sequences, approximately 48% seen once. Sequenced sample: peripheral blood or thyroid tissue (not recorded which). These receptors came from an adult woman with Graves' disease, either hyperthyroidism or ophthalmopathy (not recorded which).

This clonotype was counted only a few times. The chain links TRBV29-1 to TRBJ1-1; 8 positions agree with TRBD1. The CDR3 runs to 14 residues. V dropped 4 bases and J dropped 2; count of bases not matched to a gene: 6. Germline-derived CDR1 and CDR2 are SQVTM and ANQGSEA. Written as DNA, the CDR3 is TGCAGCGTTGCCACAACAGGGGGAAACACTGAAGCTTTCTTT. Translation gives CSVATTGGNTEAFF.

V and J are TRBV6-6 and TRBJ2-7, with 7 positions matching TRBD1. The CDR3 is 16 residues long. Trimming took 0 bases from V and 3 from J; bases not matched to a gene: 8. Germline V gives CDR1 MNHNY, CDR2 SVGAGI (reference sequence). The CDR3 loop is CASSYSPGTALYEQYF. CDR3 coding DNA: TGTGCCAGCAGTTACTCCCCGGGGACAGCTCTCTACGAGCAGTACTTC.

This clonotype was counted a single time. The V gene is TRBV7-8, the J gene TRBJ1-5; no firm D call. The CDR3 consists of 14 residues. V dropped 5 bases and J dropped 6 bases, with 14 bases sitting between them. Germline V gives CDR1 SGHVS, CDR2 FQNEAQ. This CDR3 reads CASSLGWAGQPQHF. For the CDR3, the DNA is TGTGCCAGCAGCCTAGGGTGGGCTGGTCAGCCCCAGCATTTT.

Concerning this clonotype itself: Germline is not matched at one junction end, which may reflect a read error. The chain employs TRBV7-2 and TRBJ2-7; the D gene could be TRBD1 or TRBD2 (5 bases each). This CDR3 has 13 residues. Germline CDR1 SGHTA, CDR2 FQGNSA. Here the CDR3 reads CASSWGSDYEQYF. The CDR3 region has the DNA TGCGCCAGCAGCTGGGGGTCCGACTACGAGCAGTACTTC. The full variable domain, with the rest looked up from reference TRBV7-2 and TRBJ2-7, is GAGVSQSPSNKVTEKGKDVELRCDPISGHTALYWYRQSLGQGLEFLIYFQGNSAPDKSGLPSDRFSAERTGGSVSTLTIQRTQQEDSAVYLCASSWGSDYEQYFGPGTRLTVT.

For this clonotype: A much larger clone differs from this one at a single base, so this may be a read error. The V call is TRBV9, the J call TRBJ1-1; the D is unclear. This CDR3 contains 14 residues. The germline V and J ends were trimmed by 4 bases and 4 bases, with 14 bases remaining between them. Per the germline V gene, CDR1 is SGDLS and CDR2 is YYNGEE. The CDR3 region is CASSPVAVGTEAFF. For the CDR3, the DNA is TGTGCCAGCAGCCCGGTGGCGGTGGGCACTGAAGCTTTCTTT.

A word on this clonotype: One junction end disagrees with the germline gene, perhaps due to a read error. The rearrangement joins TRBV18 to TRBJ2-5; D remains ambiguous. The germline V gene encodes CDR1 KGHSH and CDR2 LQKENI. The CDR3 consists of 14 residues. The CDR3 DNA sequence: TGTGCCAGCCCACCGGGCATTCCTCGAGAGACCCAGTACTTC. Its protein product is CASPPGIPRETQYF.

The chain joins TRBV2 to TRBJ2-5, with a weak D call TRBD2 (6 bases). There are 13 residues in the CDR3. V lost 4 bases to trimming and J lost 5 bases, with 11 bases between them. Germline V gene data show CDR1 as SNHLY and CDR2 as FYNNEI. The CDR3 region has the DNA TGTGCCAGCAGTGGGCGGGACTTGGAGACCCAGTACTTC. Encoded protein: CASSGRDLETQYF.

The V gene is TRBV9, the J gene TRBJ2-2; 7 nucleotides align to TRBD1. CDR3 length: 16 amino acids. The germline CDR1 and CDR2 sequences are SGDLS and YYNGEE. The junction had 13 bases not matched to a gene; V was cut back by 4 bases and J by 7 bases. This CDR3 is CASSPTGDPRVGELFF. CDR3 in DNA: TGTGCCAGCAGCCCCACAGGGGACCCTAGGGTCGGGGAGCTGTTTTTT.

The chain combines TRBV29-1 with TRBJ1-1; a weak D match, TRBD1 (6 bases). The CDR3 has 14 residues. Per the germline V gene, CDR1 is SQVTM and CDR2 is ANQGSEA. Deletions cut 4 bases from V and 8 bases from J, with 20 bases between. The CDR3 nucleotides read TGCAGCGTTGCGGGGCAGGGGACACAGCTCGAAGCTTTCTTT. It codes for CSVAGQGTQLEAFF. The variable domain in full, with the rest retrieved from reference TRBV29-1 and TRBJ1-1, is SAVISQKPSRDICQRGTSLTIQCQVDSQVTMMFWYRQQPGQSLTLIATANQGSEATYESGFVIDKFPISRPNLTFSTLTVSNMSPEDSSIYLCSVAGQGTQLEAFFGQGTRLTVV.

The chain is built from TRBV2 and TRBJ2-2, with D perhaps given as TRBD1 or TRBD2 (5 bases each). The length of the CDR3 is 14 residues. Trimming took off 6 bases at V and 6 bases at J, with 14 bases between the two ends. CDR1 is SNHLY and CDR2 is FYNNEI in the germline V gene. CDR3 in DNA: TGTGCCAGCAGAAGGGACCTCATGTCCGGGGAGCTGTTTTTT. Encoded protein: CASRRDLMSGELFF.

The V and J genes are TRBV24-1 and TRBJ1-2; 10 bases align to TRBD1. The CDR3 totals 13 residues. Trimming cost V 5 bases and J 8 bases; bases outside gene matches: 4. Germline assignment: CDR1 KGHDR and CDR2 SFDVKD. Written as DNA, the CDR3 is TGTGCCACCAGTGCGGGACAGGGGAGAGGCTACACCTTC. It codes for CATSAGQGRGYTF.

This clonotype was counted at least ten times. The rearrangement uses TRBV4-3 and TRBJ2-7, with D possibly being TRBD2 (5 bases). V lost 0 bases, J lost 2 bases, and 8 bases lay in between. The CDR3 has 14 residues. Looked up from germline, CDR1 is LGHNA and CDR2 is YSLEER. The CDR3 region has the DNA TGCGCCAGCAGCCAAGAGGCGGGTCCCTACGAGCAGTACTTC. Translating gives CASSQEAGPYEQYF.

This clonotype was counted a few times. A single base separates this from a much larger clone, so it may be a read error. The V gene is TRBV7-9, the J gene TRBJ1-2; D is perhaps TRBD1 (5 bases). The germline V gene encodes CDR1 SEHNR and CDR2 FQNEAQ (reference sequence). The CDR3 is 18 residues long. Trimming took 1 base from V and 3 from J, leaving 21 bases between them. In nucleotides, the CDR3 is TGTGCCAGCAGCTTAGTCTCGGTCAGGGACTTTACCGACTATGGCTACACCTTC. Translation gives CASSLVSVRDFTDYGYTF.

This clonotype was seen only once. The chain links TRBV7-2 to TRBJ2-7, with 7 bases matching TRBD1. Germline V gene data show CDR1 as SGHTA and CDR2 as FQGNSA. The CDR3 runs to 15 residues. The J segment lost 1 base and the V segment lost 4 bases, leaving 7 bases of the junction unmatched. The chain's CDR3 is CASSYFRQGSYEQYF. CDR3 in DNA: TGTGCCAGCAGCTACTTTAGACAGGGATCCTACGAGCAGTACTTC.

The chain carries TRBV10-3 and TRBJ2-7; TRBD2 might be the D (6 bases). The CDR3 extends over 15 amino acids. Trimming pared 3 bases from V and 2 bases from J, leaving 14 bases between. Germline-derived CDR1 and CDR2 are ENHRY and SYGVKD. CDR3 protein: CAISDMEGRAYEQYF. CDR3 coding DNA: TGTGCCATCAGTGATATGGAGGGCCGGGCCTACGAGCAGTACTTC.

The V call is TRBV10-3, the J call TRBJ2-7; D is undetermined. The V end lost 6 bases, the J end lost 3 bases, and 6 bases lay between the germline ends. Germline V lookup: CDR1 ENHRY, CDR2 SYGVKD. The length of the CDR3 is 11 residues. CDR3 region: CAISPDYEQYF. For the CDR3, the DNA is TGTGCCATCAGCCCCGACTACGAGCAGTACTTC.

The V and J genes are TRBV7-9 and TRBJ2-5; no definite D call. The length of the CDR3 is 10 residues. V lost 11 bases to trimming and J lost 5 bases, with 9 bases between them. Germline V CDR1 and CDR2: SEHNR, FQNEAQ (reference sequence). CDR3 bases: TGTGCCGGCGAAGGGGAGACCCAGTACTTC. Its protein product is CAGEGETQYF. Looking up the rest from reference TRBV7-9 and TRBJ2-5 gives the full variable domain: DTGVSQNPRHKITKRGQNVTFRCDPISEHNRLYWYRQTLGQGPEFLTYFQNEAQLEKSRLLSDRFSAERPKGSFSTLEIQRTEQGDSAMYLCAGEGETQYFGPGTRLLVL.

This clonotype was counted many times. The chain combines TRBV11-1 with TRBJ1-1; D is undetermined. The germline V gene encodes CDR1 SGHAT and CDR2 FQDESV (reference sequence). The ends were cut back, 8 bases at V and 0 bases at J, with 16 bases in the middle. This CDR3 comprises 15 residues. CDR3 residues: CASSTADRMNTEAFF. The CDR3 DNA follows: TGTGCCAGCTCGACGGCCGACCGGATGAACACTGAAGCTTTCTTT.

The chain uses TRBV2 and TRBJ1-2, with no clear D. V was shortened by 8 bases and J by 6 bases, with 25 bases between the two germline ends. Per the germline V gene, CDR1 is SNHLY and CDR2 is FYNNEI. The CDR3 spans 16 residues. This chain's CDR3 is CASRSLRDSLGDGYTF. In DNA, the CDR3 is TGTGCCAGCCGCAGTTTGAGGGATTCCCTCGGGGATGGCTACACCTTC. The full variable domain, completed using reference TRBV2 and TRBJ1-2, is EPEVTQTPSHQVTQMGQEVILRCVPISNHLYFYWYRQILGQKVEFLVSFYNNEISEKSEIFDDQFSVERPDGSNFTLKIRSTKLEDSAMYFCASRSLRDSLGDGYTFGSGTRLTVV.

This chain connects TRBV7-3 to TRBJ2-5; D not resolved. Germline V lookup: CDR1 SGHTA, CDR2 FQGTGA. V dropped 5 bases and J dropped 2 bases, with 15 bases sitting between them. The CDR3 has 15 residues. The CDR3 DNA is TGTGCCAGCAGCATCTCCGAGACCTATCAAGAGACCCAGTACTTC. This translates into CASSISETYQETQYF.

This clonotype was picked up many times. J is TRBJ2-2 and V is TRBV7-3; possible D gene TRBD2, 5 bases. Germline loops: CDR1 SGHTA, CDR2 FQGTGA. The CDR3 extends over 13 amino acids. Between the trimmed V and J ends, which lost 2 bases and 6 bases, there was a span of 7 bases. CDR3 sequence (DNA): TGTGCCAGCAGCTTAGAGGGCCCCGGGGAGCTGTTTTTT. This codes for CASSLEGPGELFF.

The J gene is TRBJ1-1, the V gene TRBV7-9, with D possibly TRBD1 on 5 matching bases. The CDR3 has 13 amino acids. Trimming left V 1 base short and J 11 bases short, with 14 bases between. Germline V CDR1 and CDR2: SEHNR, FQNEAQ (reference sequence). CDR3 nucleotide sequence: TGTGCCAGCAGCTTAGTCCGGGCAGGGTTCGCTTTCTTT. It encodes CASSLVRAGFAFF. The variable domain in full, with the rest retrieved from reference TRBV7-9 and TRBJ1-1, is DTGVSQNPRHKITKRGQNVTFRCDPISEHNRLYWYRQTLGQGPEFLTYFQNEAQLEKSRLLSDRFSAERPKGSFSTLEIQRTEQGDSAMYLCASSLVRAGFAFFGQGTRLTVV.

The V gene is TRBV7-3, the J gene TRBJ2-7; D possibly matches TRBD1 or TRBD2 (5 bases each). The germline gives CDR1 SGHTA, CDR2 FQGTGA. Trimming took off 5 bases at V and 5 bases at J, with 13 bases between the two ends. This CDR3 region has 13 residues. CDR3 region: CASSPRDGDEQYF. CDR3 coding DNA: TGTGCCAGCAGCCCTCGGGACGGGGACGAGCAGTACTTC.